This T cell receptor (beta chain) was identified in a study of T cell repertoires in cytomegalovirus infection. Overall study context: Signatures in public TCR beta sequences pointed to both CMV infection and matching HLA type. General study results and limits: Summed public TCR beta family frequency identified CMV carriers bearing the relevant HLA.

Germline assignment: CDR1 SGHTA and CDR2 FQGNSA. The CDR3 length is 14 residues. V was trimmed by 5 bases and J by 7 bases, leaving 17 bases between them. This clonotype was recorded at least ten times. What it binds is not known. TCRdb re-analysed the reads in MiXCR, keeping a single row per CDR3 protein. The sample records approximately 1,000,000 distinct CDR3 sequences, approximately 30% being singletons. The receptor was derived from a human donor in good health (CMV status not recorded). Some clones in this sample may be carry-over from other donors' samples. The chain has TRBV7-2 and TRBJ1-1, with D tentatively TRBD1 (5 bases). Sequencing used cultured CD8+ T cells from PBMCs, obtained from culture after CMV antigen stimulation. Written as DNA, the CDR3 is TGTGCCAGCAGCCCCCGGGGGACGGCCCTTGAAGCTTTCTTT. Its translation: CASSPRGTALEAFF.